The source of this T cell receptor beta chain is a study of tumor-infiltrating lymphocytes in primary liver carcinoma. As for the study in general: Men as well as women, aged 30 to 69 years, made up the patients. Spanning 4.2 to 10 cm, the tumors were T1-T3 N0M0. General observations from the study: Paired tumor-adjacent and tumor-blood samples overlapped less than tumor region pairs did. The 250 largest clones made up significantly more of tumor than blood repertoires (p = 0.039).

This clonotype showed up many times. The antigen is not known. The germline V and J ends were trimmed by 8 bases and 2 bases, with 22 bases remaining between them. Looked up from germline, CDR1 is MNHEY and CDR2 is SVGEGT. The CDR3 length is 17 residues. Total RNA amounting to roughly 0.5 ug was the source from which TCR beta cDNA was made with a constant-region primer. Researchers made the TCR beta libraries by running three nested multiplex PCR rounds with slightly modified ARM-PCR. The first two PCR rounds used TRBV1-TRBV30 forward primers with a C-beta reverse primer, nine to ten cycles each. TCRdb passed the multiplex PCR reads through MiXCR, listing each CDR3 protein once. The sample has about 120,000 distinct CDR3 sequences; 65% to 75% are singletons. DNA and RNA were both co-extracted from about 19-30 mg of bulk tissue that had not been sorted.

Sequencing used tumor-adjacent normal liver tissue. V and J are TRBV6-2 or TRBV6-3 and TRBJ1-3; perhaps TRBD1 as D (5 bases). This TCR came from a woman aged 60-75 years with primary liver carcinoma and hepatitis B virus infection. The CDR3 sequence is CASHRDLLSFTGNTIYF. The DNA of the CDR3 is TGTGCCAGCCACCGGGACCTACTTTCCTTTACTGGAAACACCATATATTTT.